The 14 T cell receptor beta chains below were found in one sample sequenced in a study of T-cell memory formation after mild COVID-19. MiXCR, run by TCRdb on the 5' RACE reads, gives a single entry per CDR3 protein. Of 340,000 or so distinct CDR3 sequences listed, roughly 13% are singletons. The sequenced material came from PBMCs or a T cell subset sorted from them (not recorded which). These receptors came from a man younger than 35 who had mild COVID-19 (a few samples of this study predate the infection). Cell type and time point are not known.

The rearrangement links TRBV12-3 or TRBV12-4 to TRBJ1-5; D remains ambiguous. This CDR3 has 15 amino acids. Trimming removed 3 bases at V and 2 bases at J, with 11 bases between. This CDR3 reads CASSFQGMGNQPQHF. CDR3 nucleotides: TGTGCCAGCAGTTTCCAAGGCATGGGCAATCAGCCCCAGCATTTT.

This clonotype was recorded many times. The CDR3 reads CASSSGATTEAFF. The CDR3 DNA reads as TGCGCCAGCAGCTCGGGGGCCACCACTGAAGCTTTCTTT. V gene TRBV5-1 combines with J gene TRBJ1-1; possible D gene TRBD1, 6 bases. Germline-derived CDR1 and CDR2 are SGHRS and YFSETQ. The CDR3 sequence is 13 residues long. V was trimmed by 3 bases and J by 4 bases, leaving 10 bases between them. Full variable domain (missing parts from reference TRBV5-1 and TRBJ1-1): KAGVTQTPRYLIKTRGQQVTLSCSPISGHRSVSWYQQTPGQGLQFLFEYFSETQRNKGNFPGRFSGRQFSNSRSEMNVSTLELGDSALYLCASSSGATTEAFFGQGTRLTVV.

This clonotype has just one count. This rearrangement joins TRBV7-2 to TRBJ2-5, with D possibly matching TRBD1 (7 bases). Germline V gene sequence: CDR1 SGHTA, CDR2 FQGNSA. CDR3 length: 18 amino acids. V was trimmed by 0 bases and J by 9 bases, leaving 26 bases between them. The CDR3 nucleotides read TGTGCCAGCAGCTTAGCGCAGGGGGGATGGCCAAGGGCTGAGGCCCAGTACTTC. It yields the protein CASSLAQGGWPRAEAQYF.

A few counts support this clonotype. The CDR3 region is CAISGGVREQYF. The DNA for the CDR3 is TGTGCCATCAGTGGGGGGGTACGCGAGCAGTACTTC. The chain employs TRBV10-3 and TRBJ2-7, with D perhaps matching TRBD2 (6 bases). CDR3 length: 12 amino acids. Per the germline V gene, CDR1 is ENHRY and CDR2 is SYGVKD. Trimming pared 4 bases from V and 6 bases from J, leaving 10 bases between.

This clonotype has a count of ten or more. The chain combines TRBV6-6 with TRBJ2-3; D gene unclear. Germline CDR1 and CDR2: MNHNY and SVGAGI (reference sequence). V lost 4 bases, J lost 6 bases, and 11 bases lay in between. CDR3 length: 13 residues. CDR3 in amino acids: CASSSDGWDTQYF. The CDR3 bases are TGTGCCAGCAGTTCGGACGGATGGGATACGCAGTATTTT.

The chain couples TRBV6-1 to TRBJ1-6; D is perhaps TRBD1 (5 bases). CDR3 size: 18 residues. V was pared by 8 bases and J by 8 bases, with 28 bases between. From germline, CDR1 is MNHNS and CDR2 SASEGT. The CDR3 region is CASGASRAYSSSHSPLHF. CDR3 nucleotides: TGTGCCAGCGGGGCGTCCCGGGCCTACTCATCCAGCCATTCACCCCTCCACTTT.

This clonotype was picked up a small number of times. This sequence joins TRBV19 and TRBJ1-4; no firm D call. Trimming took 3 bases from V and 5 from J, leaving 13 bases between them. CDR3 length equals 15 residues. Germline CDR1 and CDR2: LNHDA and SQIVND (reference sequence). The DNA for the CDR3 is TGTGCCAGTAGTATCTGGGCGGCTGGAAATGAAAAACTGTTTTTT. It yields the protein CASSIWAAGNEKLFF.

This chain links TRBV30 with TRBJ2-1; the match to TRBD2 covers 9 bases. V gave up 5 bases and J gave up 4 bases; unmatched junction bases: 6. The CDR3 extends over 14 amino acids. The germline gives CDR1 GTSNPN, CDR2 SVGIG (reference sequence). The CDR3 DNA sequence: TGTGCCTGGGGTCATGCGGGGGGGTACAATGAGCAGTTCTTC. It yields the protein CAWGHAGGYNEQFF.

This clonotype was counted only a few times. This chain joins TRBV9 and TRBJ2-3; 16 bases agree with TRBD2. V gave up 2 bases and J gave up 1 base; unmatched junction bases: 1. The germline gives CDR1 SGDLS, CDR2 YYNGEE. This CDR3 contains 17 residues. CDR3 bases: TGTGCCAGCAGCGTGGGGACTAGCGGGGGGGGCACAGATACGCAGTATTTT. It codes for CASSVGTSGGGTDTQYF. The complete variable domain, with remaining parts taken from reference TRBV9 and TRBJ2-3, reads DSGVTQTPKHLITATGQRVTLRCSPRSGDLSVYWYQQSLDQGLQFLIQYYNGEERAKGNILERFSAQQFPDLHSELNLSSLELGDSALYFCASSVGTSGGGTDTQYFGPGTRLTVL.

The table lists this clonotype with a few counts. This rearrangement joins TRBV20-1 to TRBJ1-6; perhaps TRBD1 as D (6 bases). The V end was cut by 6 bases, the J end by 4 bases, with 16 bases between. CDR3 length equals 15 residues. The germline V gene has CDR1 DFQATT and CDR2 SNEGSKA (reference sequence). As DNA, the CDR3 is TGCAGTGCCAGGCCCAGGGGCGTATATAATTCACCCCTCCACTTT. This gives the protein CSARPRGVYNSPLHF.

This clonotype has more than one count but fewer than ten. The genes are TRBV7-2 and TRBJ1-5; TRBD1 agrees at 8 bases. Germline assignment: CDR1 SGHTA and CDR2 FQGNSA. V was pared by 4 bases and J by 3 bases, with 17 bases of the junction left unmatched. The CDR3 totals 19 residues. The CDR3 spells CASSYLSGGTGFSNQPQHF. The CDR3 nucleotides read TGTGCCAGCAGCTACCTATCCGGCGGGACAGGATTTTCCAATCAGCCCCAGCATTTT.

V gene TRBV2 combines with J gene TRBJ2-2; 11 nucleotides align to TRBD2. CDR3 length: 16 amino acids. V dropped 4 bases and J dropped 6; count of bases not matched to a gene: 7. The germline V gene has CDR1 SNHLY and CDR2 FYNNEI. DNA for the CDR3: TGTGCCAGCAGTGCGGTAGCGGGGGGGTTTTCCGGGGAGCTGTTTTTT. Its translation: CASSAVAGGFSGELFF.

Only a few counts were recorded for this clonotype. CDR3 sequence reads: CASSVTGYPVYGYTF. The CDR3 coding sequence is TGTGCCAGCAGCGTGACAGGGTACCCCGTCTATGGCTACACCTTC. The genes are TRBV9 and TRBJ1-2; 7 bases are shared with TRBD1. CDR3 length: 15 residues. Germline-derived CDR1 and CDR2 are SGDLS and YYNGEE. Unmatched junction bases numbered 8, after V lost 2 bases and J lost 4 bases. Using reference TRBV9 and TRBJ1-2 for the parts outside the CDR3, the full variable domain is DSGVTQTPKHLITATGQRVTLRCSPRSGDLSVYWYQQSLDQGLQFLIQYYNGEERAKGNILERFSAQQFPDLHSELNLSSLELGDSALYFCASSVTGYPVYGYTFGSGTRLTVV.

The chain carries TRBV12-3 or TRBV12-4 and TRBJ2-7, with TRBD2 matching 14 bases. This CDR3 is built from 14 residues. Trimming removed 6 bases from V and 4 bases from J; junction bases left unmatched: 2. The CDR3 loop is CASSRLAGGYEQYF. DNA for the CDR3: TGTGCCAGCAGCCGACTAGCGGGGGGGTACGAGCAGTACTTC.